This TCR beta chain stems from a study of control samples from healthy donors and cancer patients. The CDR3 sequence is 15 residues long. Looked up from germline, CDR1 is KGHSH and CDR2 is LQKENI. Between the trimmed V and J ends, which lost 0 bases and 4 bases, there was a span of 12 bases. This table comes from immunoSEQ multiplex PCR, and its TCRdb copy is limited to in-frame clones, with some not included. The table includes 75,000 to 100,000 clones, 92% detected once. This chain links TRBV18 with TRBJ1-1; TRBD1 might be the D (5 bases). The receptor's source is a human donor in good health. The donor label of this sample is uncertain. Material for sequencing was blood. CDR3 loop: CASSPPQGTGTEAFF. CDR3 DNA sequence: TGTGCCAGCTCACCACCCCAGGGAACGGGCACTGAAGCTTTCTTT.